The present T cell receptor (beta chain) was sequenced within a study of blood T cell repertoires in COVID-19. Turning to the study itself: Some COVID-19 samples were acute and others convalescent; all came from the United States, Italy and Spain.

Here immunoSEQ multiplex PCR was the method, and the copy in TCRdb shows in-frame clones only, minus some. The sample records 200,000 or so clones, just under 85% being singletons. Germline CDR1 SGHVS, CDR2 FNYEAQ. The trim removed 3 bases at V and 0 bases at J, leaving 4 bases unmatched. There are 17 residues in the CDR3. This clone occurred a few times. The receptor's source is a human donor with acute or convalescent COVID-19. The donor label of this sample is uncertain. This chain uses TRBV7-6 with TRBJ2-3; 12 bases are a match to TRBD2. The specimen sequenced was peripheral blood. CDR3 bases: TGTGCCAGCAGCTTCCTAGCGGGAGGGGCTAGCACAGATACGCAGTATTTT. It translates to CASSFLAGGASTDTQYF.